This TCR beta chain was profiled in a study of cytomegalovirus exposure and HLA in healthy donors. J was trimmed by 6 bases and V by 4 bases; bases with no gene match: 7. The CDR3 has 15 residues. In germline, CDR1 is SNHLY, CDR2 FYNNEI. Primers for the PCR totalled 60 Vbeta and 13 Jbeta. Sequencing was performed with immunoSEQ multiplex PCR; in TCRdb, only in-frame clones are kept and a portion is missing. The data contain roughly 180,000 clones, around 74% of them singletons. V usage is TRBV2 and J usage is TRBJ1-5; 9 bases fit TRBD1. The TCR was taken from a female donor in good health and CMV-seronegative. The material sequenced was PBMCs. The CDR3 DNA sequence: TGTGCCAGCAGTGCCCCGACAGGGGGTAGTCAGCCCCAGCATTTT. Amino acid sequence: CASSAPTGGSQPQHF.